A single sample is the source of the 4 T cell receptor delta chains below, sequenced in a study of γδ T cells in repeated Plasmodium falciparum infection. Flow sorting of PBMC yielded separate Vgamma9/Vdelta2+ and Vdelta2-negative gammadelta T cell populations for bulk repertoire analysis. With CATT, TCRdb re-called clones from the multiplex PCR reads. The sample yields approximately 50,000 delta-chain clones, roughly 2% seen once. Input material: gamma-delta T cells from blood. These receptors were taken from a pool of human donors (malaria-infected and uninfected, not separated).

In this sample, this clone turned up a few times. A far larger clone is a single base away, which makes a read error likely. This CDR3 is also generated by other DNA sequences in the sample. DNA of the CDR3: TGTGCTCTTGGGGCGCCCGCCGGGGACGTGGACAATAAGCTCATCTTT. Encoded protein: CALGAPAGDVDNKLIF. No J gene was called, and the V gene is TRDV1. Per the germline V gene, CDR1 is TSWWSYY and CDR2 is QGS. The CDR3 runs 16 residues.

Comment on this clone: A far larger clone lies a single base away; this is likely a read error. The sample has other DNA sequences that encode this CDR3 too. J is TRDJ1 and V is TRDV1, with a weak D call TRDD2 (9 bases). Assignment of the J gene here rests on matching the DNA to germline, because TCRdb gives none. This CDR3 is 21 amino acids long. Germline V gene lookup returns CDR1 TSWWSYY and CDR2 QGS. The CDR3 here is CALGDPSYAVLGVIYTDKLIF. The CDR3 nucleotides are TGTGCTCTCGGGGATCCTTCCTACGCCGTACTGGGGGTTATATACACCGATAAACTCATCTTT.

This clone was detected only a few times. A far larger clone is one base from this, pointing to a likely read error. The same CDR3 arises from other DNA sequences in this sample as well. The rearrangement uses TRAV38-2/DV8 and TRDJ1; 9 bases match TRDD2. No J gene was available from TCRdb, and it was assigned here by a germline match of the DNA. CDR1 and CDR2 from the germline V gene are TSESDYY and QEAYKQQN. The CDR3 extends over 21 amino acids. This CDR3 reads CAYRSYPSYIWWGFSSDKLIF. The DNA of the CDR3 is TGTGCTTACAGGAGTTATCCTTCCTACATTTGGTGGGGATTTAGCAGCGATAAACTCATCTTT.

This clone has more than one count but fewer than ten. The TCRdb protein, from a much larger clone, departs from this DNA's translation at residue 5, likely by read error; the protein shown derives from the DNA. The chain couples TRDV1 to TRDJ1, with TRDD3 as a possible D gene (6 bases). There are 16 residues in the CDR3. Trimming left V 6 bases short and J 0 bases short, with 17 bases between. Germline values: CDR1 TSWWSYY, CDR2 QGS. The CDR3 DNA sequence: TGTGCTCTTGGAGCGTTGGGGGCTTTGTACACCGATAAACTCATCTTT. This sequence encodes CALGALGALYTDKLIF.